This T cell receptor beta chain was profiled in a study of identical twins. Findings of the study overall: Fewer insertions characterized abundant cord blood beta clonotypes, whereas memory repertoires showed none. Its conclusions, products of cross-sectional statistical analysis, did not come from following the same donors.

This clonotype showed up just a few times. Its specificity is unknown. Each CDR3 protein is one row after TCRdb ran MiXCR on the 5' RACE reads. The sample records 1.5 million to 2 million distinct CDR3 sequences, about 32% being singletons. Trimming stripped 8 bases from V and 3 bases from J, with 19 bases between. CDR3 length: 15 amino acids. CDR1 SNHLY and CDR2 FYNNEI come from the germline V gene. This sequence joins TRBV2 and TRBJ1-1; TRBD1 might be the D (6 bases). The receptor was isolated from a newborn girl in good health. Material for sequencing was cord blood. CDR3 region: CASRLDSKGYTEAFF. As DNA, the CDR3 is TGTGCCAGCCGCTTGGACAGCAAGGGGTACACTGAAGCTTTCTTT. Drawing the rest from reference TRBV2 and TRBJ1-1, the complete variable domain is EPEVTQTPSHQVTQMGQEVILRCVPISNHLYFYWYRQILGQKVEFLVSFYNNEISEKSEIFDDQFSVERPDGSNFTLKIRSTKLEDSAMYFCASRLDSKGYTEAFFGQGTRLTVV.